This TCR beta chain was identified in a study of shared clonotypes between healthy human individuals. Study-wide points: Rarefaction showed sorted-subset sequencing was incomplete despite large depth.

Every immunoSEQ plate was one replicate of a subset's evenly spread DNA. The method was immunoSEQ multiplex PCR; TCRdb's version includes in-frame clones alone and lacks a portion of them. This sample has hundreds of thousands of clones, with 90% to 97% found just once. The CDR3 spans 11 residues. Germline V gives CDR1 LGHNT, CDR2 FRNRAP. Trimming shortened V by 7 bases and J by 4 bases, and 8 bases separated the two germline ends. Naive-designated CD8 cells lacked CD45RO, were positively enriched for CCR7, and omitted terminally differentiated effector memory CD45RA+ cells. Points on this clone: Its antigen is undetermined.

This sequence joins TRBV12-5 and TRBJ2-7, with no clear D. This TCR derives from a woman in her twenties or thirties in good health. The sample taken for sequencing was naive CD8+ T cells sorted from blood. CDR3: CASAEGYEQYF. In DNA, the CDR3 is TGTGCTAGTGCCGAAGGGTACGAGCAGTACTTC. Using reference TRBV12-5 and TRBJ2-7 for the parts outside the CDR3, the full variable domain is DARVTQTPRHKVTEMGQEVTMRCQPILGHNTVFWYRQTMMQGLELLAYFRNRAPLDDSGMPKDRFSAEMPDATLATLKIQPSEPRDSAVYFCASAEGYEQYFGPGTRLTVT.